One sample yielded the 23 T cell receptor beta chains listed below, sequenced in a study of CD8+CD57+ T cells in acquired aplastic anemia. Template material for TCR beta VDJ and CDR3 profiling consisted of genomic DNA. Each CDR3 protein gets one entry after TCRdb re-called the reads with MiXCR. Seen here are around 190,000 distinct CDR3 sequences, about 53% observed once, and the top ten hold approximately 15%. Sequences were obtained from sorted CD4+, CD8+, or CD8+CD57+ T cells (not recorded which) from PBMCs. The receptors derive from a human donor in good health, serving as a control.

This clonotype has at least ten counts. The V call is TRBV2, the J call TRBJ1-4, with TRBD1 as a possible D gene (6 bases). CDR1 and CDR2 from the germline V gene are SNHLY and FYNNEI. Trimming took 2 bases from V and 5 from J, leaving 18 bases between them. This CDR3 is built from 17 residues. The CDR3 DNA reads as TGTGCCAGCAGTGAAAGAGGTACCAGGGGCGGGAATGAAAAACTGTTTTTT. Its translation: CASSERGTRGGNEKLFF.

CDR3 sequence reads: CSVGTSGGHNEQFF. CDR3 sequence (DNA): TGCAGCGTTGGGACTAGCGGGGGTCACAATGAGCAGTTCTTC. This chain uses TRBV29-1 with TRBJ2-1, with 13 bases matching TRBD2. Germline V gene sequence: CDR1 SQVTM, CDR2 ANQGSEA. V lost 4 bases to trimming and J lost 5 bases; unmatched junction nucleotides: 2. The length of the CDR3 is 14 residues.

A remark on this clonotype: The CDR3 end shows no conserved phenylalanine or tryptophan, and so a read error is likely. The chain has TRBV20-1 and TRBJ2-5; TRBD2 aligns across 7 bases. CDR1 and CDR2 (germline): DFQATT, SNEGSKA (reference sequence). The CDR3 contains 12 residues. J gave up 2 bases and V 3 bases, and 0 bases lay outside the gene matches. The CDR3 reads CSASGGQETQYL. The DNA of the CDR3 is TGCAGTGCTAGCGGGGGGCAAGAGACCCAGTACCTC.

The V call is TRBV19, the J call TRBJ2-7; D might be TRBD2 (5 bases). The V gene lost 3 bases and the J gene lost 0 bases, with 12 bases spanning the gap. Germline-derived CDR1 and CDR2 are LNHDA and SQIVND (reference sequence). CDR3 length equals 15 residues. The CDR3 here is CASSITGKASYEQYF. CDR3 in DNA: TGTGCCAGTAGTATTACCGGGAAGGCCTCCTACGAGCAGTACTTC. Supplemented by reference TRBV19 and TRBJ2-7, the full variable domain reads DGGITQSPKYLFRKEGQNVTLSCEQNLNHDAMYWYRQDPGQGLRLIYYSQIVNDFQKGDIAEGYSVSREKKESFPLTVTSAQKNPTAFYLCASSITGKASYEQYFGPGTRLTVT.

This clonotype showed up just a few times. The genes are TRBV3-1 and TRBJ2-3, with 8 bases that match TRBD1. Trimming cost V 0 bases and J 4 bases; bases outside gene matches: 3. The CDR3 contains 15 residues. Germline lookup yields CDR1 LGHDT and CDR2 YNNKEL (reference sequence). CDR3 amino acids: CASSQDPDRADTQYF. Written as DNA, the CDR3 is TGTGCCAGCAGCCAAGATCCGGACAGGGCAGATACGCAGTATTTT.

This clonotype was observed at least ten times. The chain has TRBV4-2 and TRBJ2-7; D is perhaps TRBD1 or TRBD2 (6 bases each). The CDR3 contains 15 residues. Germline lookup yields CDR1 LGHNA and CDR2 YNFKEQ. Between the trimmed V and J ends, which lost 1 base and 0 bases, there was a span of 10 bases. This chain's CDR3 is CASSQGGGPSYEQYF. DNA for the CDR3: TGTGCCAGCAGCCAAGGTGGGGGGCCCTCCTACGAGCAGTACTTC.

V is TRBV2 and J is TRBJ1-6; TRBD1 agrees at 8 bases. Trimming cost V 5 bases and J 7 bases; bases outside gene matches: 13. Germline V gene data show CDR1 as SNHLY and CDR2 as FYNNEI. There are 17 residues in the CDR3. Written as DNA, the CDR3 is TGTGCCAGCAGTTTAGGTGTCGGGACAGGTCTCAATTCACCCCTCCACTTT. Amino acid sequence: CASSLGVGTGLNSPLHF.

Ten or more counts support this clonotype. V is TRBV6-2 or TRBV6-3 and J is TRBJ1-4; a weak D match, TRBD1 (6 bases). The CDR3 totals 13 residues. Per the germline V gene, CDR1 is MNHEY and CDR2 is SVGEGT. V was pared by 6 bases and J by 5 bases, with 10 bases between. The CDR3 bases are TGTGCCAGCAGAAAACAGGGCAATGAAAAACTGTTTTTT. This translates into CASRKQGNEKLFF.

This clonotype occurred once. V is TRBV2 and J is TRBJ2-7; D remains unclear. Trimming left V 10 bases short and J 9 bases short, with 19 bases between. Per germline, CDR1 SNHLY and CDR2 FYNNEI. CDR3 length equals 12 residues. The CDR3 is CATPLEIRGQYF. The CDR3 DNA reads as TGTGCCACCCCCTTGGAAATACGAGGGCAGTACTTC. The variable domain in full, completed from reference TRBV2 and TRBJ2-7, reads EPEVTQTPSHQVTQMGQEVILRCVPISNHLYFYWYRQILGQKVEFLVSFYNNEISEKSEIFDDQFSVERPDGSNFTLKIRSTKLEDSAMYFCATPLEIRGQYFGPGTRLTVT.

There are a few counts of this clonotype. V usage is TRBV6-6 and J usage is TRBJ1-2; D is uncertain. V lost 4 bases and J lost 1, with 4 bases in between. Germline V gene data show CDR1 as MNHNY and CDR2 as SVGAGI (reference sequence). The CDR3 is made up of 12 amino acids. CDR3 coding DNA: TGTGCCAGCAGTTCTGGTAACTATGGCTACACCTTC. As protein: CASSSGNYGYTF.

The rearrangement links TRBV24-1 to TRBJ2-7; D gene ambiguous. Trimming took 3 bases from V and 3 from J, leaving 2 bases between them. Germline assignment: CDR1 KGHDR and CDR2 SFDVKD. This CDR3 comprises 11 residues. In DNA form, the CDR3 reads TGTGCCACCAGTGATGGCTACGAGCAGTACTTC. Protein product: CATSDGYEQYF.

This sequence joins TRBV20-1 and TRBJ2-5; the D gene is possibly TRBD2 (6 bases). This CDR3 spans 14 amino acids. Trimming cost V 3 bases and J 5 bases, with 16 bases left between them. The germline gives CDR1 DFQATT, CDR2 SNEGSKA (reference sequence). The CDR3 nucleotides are TGCAGTGCTAGCCCCGGGGGTAGTCTGGAGACCCAGTACTTC. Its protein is CSASPGGSLETQYF.

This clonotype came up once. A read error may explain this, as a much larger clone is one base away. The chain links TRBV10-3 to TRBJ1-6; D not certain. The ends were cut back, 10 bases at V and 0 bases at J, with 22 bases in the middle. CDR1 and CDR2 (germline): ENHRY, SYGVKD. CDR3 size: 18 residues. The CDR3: CATTRTAFQSSYNSPLHF. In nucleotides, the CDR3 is TGTGCCACCACCCGCACAGCCTTCCAGAGCTCCTATAATTCACCCCTCCACTTT.

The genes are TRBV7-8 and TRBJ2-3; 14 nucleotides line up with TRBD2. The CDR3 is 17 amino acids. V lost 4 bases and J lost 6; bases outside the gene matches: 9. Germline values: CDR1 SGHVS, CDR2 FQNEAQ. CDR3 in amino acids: CASSSGLAGGTADTQYF. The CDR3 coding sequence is TGTGCCAGCAGCTCAGGACTAGCGGGAGGAACCGCCGATACGCAGTATTTT.

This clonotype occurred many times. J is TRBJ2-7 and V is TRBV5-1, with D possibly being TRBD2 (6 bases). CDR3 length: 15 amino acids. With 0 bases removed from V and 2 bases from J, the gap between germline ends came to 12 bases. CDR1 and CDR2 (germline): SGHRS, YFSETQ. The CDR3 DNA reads TGCGCCAGCAGCTTGGCGTGGGGGGACCCCTACGAGCAGTACTTC. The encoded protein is CASSLAWGDPYEQYF.

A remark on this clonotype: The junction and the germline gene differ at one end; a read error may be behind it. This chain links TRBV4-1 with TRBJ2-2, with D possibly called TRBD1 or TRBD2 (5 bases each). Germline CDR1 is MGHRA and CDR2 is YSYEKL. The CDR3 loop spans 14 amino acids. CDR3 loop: CASRMGVNAGELFF. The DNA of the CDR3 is TGCGCCAGCAGAATGGGGGTGAACGCCGGGGAGCTGTTTTTT.

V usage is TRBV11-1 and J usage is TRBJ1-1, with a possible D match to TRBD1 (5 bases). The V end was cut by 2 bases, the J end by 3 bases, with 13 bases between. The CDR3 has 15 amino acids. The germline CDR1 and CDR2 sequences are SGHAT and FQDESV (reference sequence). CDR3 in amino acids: CASSLIVGAYTEAFF. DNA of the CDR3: TGTGCCAGCAGCTTAATTGTAGGGGCGTACACTGAAGCTTTCTTT.

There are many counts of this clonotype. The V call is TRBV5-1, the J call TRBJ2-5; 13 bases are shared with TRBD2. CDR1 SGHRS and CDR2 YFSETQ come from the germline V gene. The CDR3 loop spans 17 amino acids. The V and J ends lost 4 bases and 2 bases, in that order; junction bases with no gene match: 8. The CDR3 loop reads CASSPPSLAGGQETQYF. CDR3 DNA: TGCGCCAGCAGCCCCCCGTCACTAGCGGGGGGGCAAGAGACCCAGTACTTC.

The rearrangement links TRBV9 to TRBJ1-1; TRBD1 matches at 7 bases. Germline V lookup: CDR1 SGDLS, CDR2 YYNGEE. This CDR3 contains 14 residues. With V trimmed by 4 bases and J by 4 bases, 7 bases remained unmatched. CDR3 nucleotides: TGTGCCAGCAGCCCGCAACAGGGGATCACTGAAGCTTTCTTT. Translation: CASSPQQGITEAFF.

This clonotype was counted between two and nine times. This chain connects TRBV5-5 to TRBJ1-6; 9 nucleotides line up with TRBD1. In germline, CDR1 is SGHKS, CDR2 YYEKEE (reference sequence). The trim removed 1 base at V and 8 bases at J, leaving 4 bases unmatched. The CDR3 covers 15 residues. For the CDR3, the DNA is TGTGCCAGCAGCTTGCGGACAGGGGTGGATTCACCCCTCCACTTT. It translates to CASSLRTGVDSPLHF.

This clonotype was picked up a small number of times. The CDR3 nucleotides read TGTGCCACCAGCAGAGATCGCGCCTCAAATGAAAAACTGTTTTTT. This gives the protein CATSRDRASNEKLFF. This chain joins TRBV15 and TRBJ1-4; no definite D call. V lost 0 bases and J 5 bases, leaving 10 bases between the germline ends. There are 15 residues in the CDR3. Germline CDR1 and CDR2: LNHNV and YYDKDF (reference sequence).

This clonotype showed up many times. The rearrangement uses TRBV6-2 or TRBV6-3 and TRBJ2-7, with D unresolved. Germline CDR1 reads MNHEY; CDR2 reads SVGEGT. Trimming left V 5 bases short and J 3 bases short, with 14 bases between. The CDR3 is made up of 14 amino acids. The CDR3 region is CASSPTWKSYEQYF. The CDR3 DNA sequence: TGTGCCAGCAGTCCTACCTGGAAAAGCTACGAGCAGTACTTC.

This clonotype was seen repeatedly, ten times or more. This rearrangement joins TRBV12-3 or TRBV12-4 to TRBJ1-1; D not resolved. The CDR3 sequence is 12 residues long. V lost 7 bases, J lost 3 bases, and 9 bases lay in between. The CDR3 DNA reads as TGTGCCAGCACCCCCTCCCACACTGAAGCTTTCTTT. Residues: CASTPSHTEAFF.